This T cell receptor beta chain came from a study of CD8 T cells in ankylosing spondylitis. Regarding the study as a whole: A number of the motif variants had already been described in reactive arthritis synovial fluid and blood. Matched ankylosing spondylitis synovial fluid reportedly contained a significantly enriched population of disease-linked clones. It appeared that ankylosing spondylitis blood was characterized by a TCR beta motif of fewer than ten highly homologous variants.

As the method for making TCR beta libraries, quantitative 5'-RACE with molecular barcodes was used. A single record per CDR3 protein comes from TCRdb applying MiXCR to the 5' RACE reads. This table holds more than 7,500 distinct CDR3 sequences, roughly 3.9% found once. By sample fraction, this clonotype is medium-sized. Its antigen is not identified. The source of this sequence is a female donor with ankylosing spondylitis or in good health (not recorded which). Source material: blood, either unsorted or a sorted T cell fraction (not recorded which).

This chain's CDR3 is CASSGDSENLSYEQYF. CDR3 in DNA: TGTGCCAGCAGCGGGGACAGCGAGAACCTCTCCTACGAGCAGTACTTC. The rearrangement links TRBV9 to TRBJ2-7; 7 positions match TRBD1. The J segment lost 0 bases and the V segment lost 3 bases, leaving 9 bases of the junction unmatched. Germline assignment: CDR1 SGDLS and CDR2 YYNGEE. There are 16 residues in the CDR3.